The present TCR beta chain was sequenced within a study of cytomegalovirus exposure and HLA in healthy donors. From germline, CDR1 is SGHNT and CDR2 YYREEE (reference sequence). With 4 bases removed from V and 8 bases from J, the gap between germline ends came to 21 bases. This CDR3 contains 15 residues. The PCR was carried out with 60 Vbeta primers and 13 Jbeta primers. TCRdb's copy holds only in-frame clones and misses some; the assay was immunoSEQ multiplex PCR. This table holds some 200,000 clones. As for the donors, each was a healthy bone marrow donor. The specimen was PBMCs. The chain combines TRBV5-4 with TRBJ1-2; possible D gene TRBD1, 5 bases. The source is a man in his thirties or forties in good health and CMV-seronegative. The CDR3 nucleotides read TGTGCCAGCAGCACCGGAGGGACGTCGTTGGGGGGCTACACCTTC. Protein product: CASSTGGTSLGGYTF.